Below, 20 T cell receptor beta chains from the same sample are listed, as sequenced in a study of T cells in Graves' hyperthyroidism and ophthalmopathy. Authors of the study amplified TCR beta CDR3 regions from RNA transcripts. HTBI primers were employed in a first-round RT-PCR of the TCR CDR3. TCRdb redid the calling of the multiplex PCR reads with MiXCR, one entry per CDR3 protein. The table has over 550,000 distinct CDR3 sequences, over 15% seen once. The material sequenced was blood. Receptors originate from a woman younger than 35 with Graves' hyperthyroidism.

CDR3 sequence reads: CASSPGHGASTYNSPLHF. CDR3 nucleotides: TGCGCCAGCAGCCCCGGACACGGGGCGTCTACCTATAATTCACCCCTCCACTTT. The V gene is TRBV5-1, the J gene TRBJ1-6; weak D call: TRBD1 (5 bases). Germline V CDR1 and CDR2: SGHRS, YFSETQ. With 4 bases removed from V and 2 bases from J, the gap between germline ends came to 19 bases. The CDR3 is 18 amino acids.

A few counts support this clonotype. This rearrangement joins TRBV12-3 or TRBV12-4 to TRBJ2-4; no clear D. CDR3 length equals 16 residues. V lost 6 bases, J lost 7 bases, and 22 bases lay in between. The CDR3 nucleotides read TGTGCCAGCAGGACCTCCCGATCCCTCCTGGGGAACATTCAGTACTTC. It yields the protein CASRTSRSLLGNIQYF.

This clonotype has just a few counts. The gene calls are TRBV29-1 and TRBJ2-7; 14 bases map to TRBD2. The germline V gene encodes CDR1 SQVTM and CDR2 ANQGSEA. The CDR3 sequence is 17 residues long. Trimming removed 2 bases from V and 4 bases from J; junction bases left unmatched: 10. The CDR3 region is CSVEFGTSGGAGYEQYF. CDR3 sequence (DNA): TGCAGCGTTGAATTTGGGACTAGCGGGGGCGCGGGGTACGAGCAGTACTTC.

At least ten counts were recorded for this clonotype. This chain links TRBV19 with TRBJ1-6, with TRBD1 identical over 9 bases. Trimming cost V 5 bases and J 7 bases; bases outside gene matches: 9. The germline CDR1 and CDR2 sequences are LNHDA and SQIVND (reference sequence). This CDR3 contains 16 residues. This CDR3 is CASSEDLGTGNSPLHF. CDR3 bases: TGTGCCAGTAGTGAGGATTTGGGGACAGGGAATTCACCCCTCCACTTT. Supplemented by reference TRBV19 and TRBJ1-6, the full variable domain reads DGGITQSPKYLFRKEGQNVTLSCEQNLNHDAMYWYRQDPGQGLRLIYYSQIVNDFQKGDIAEGYSVSREKKESFPLTVTSAQKNPTAFYLCASSEDLGTGNSPLHFGNGTRLTVT.

This clonotype was seen a handful of times. The gene calls are TRBV24-1 and TRBJ2-1; 8 nucleotides agree with TRBD1. Trimming removed 2 bases from V and 7 bases from J; junction bases left unmatched: 12. This CDR3 is built from 17 residues. Germline V lookup: CDR1 KGHDR, CDR2 SFDVKD. The CDR3 here is CATSDSGQGALLNEQFF. Written as DNA, the CDR3 is TGTGCCACCAGTGATTCTGGACAGGGAGCCCTATTGAATGAGCAGTTCTTC.

This clonotype was counted between two and nine times. V usage is TRBV19 and J usage is TRBJ1-5, with D unclear. Trimming took 7 bases from V and 6 from J, leaving 13 bases between them. Germline assignment: CDR1 LNHDA and CDR2 SQIVND (reference sequence). The CDR3 is 13 amino acids. CDR3 amino acids: CASKGKVGQPQHF. The CDR3 DNA follows: TGTGCCAGTAAGGGAAAAGTTGGTCAGCCCCAGCATTTT.

This chain connects TRBV30 to TRBJ2-7, with D possibly matching TRBD1 (5 bases). Germline CDR1 GTSNPN, CDR2 SVGIG (reference sequence). The CDR3 runs to 11 residues. Trimming left V 1 base short and J 6 bases short, with 7 bases between. CDR3 bases: TGTGCCTGGAGTGGGGGCGGCGAGCAGTACTTC. Protein: CAWSGGGEQYF.

The V call is TRBV27, the J call TRBJ1-1, with 7 nucleotides matching TRBD1. The CDR3 sequence is 15 residues long. V dropped 1 base and J dropped 1; count of bases not matched to a gene: 3. Germline loops: CDR1 MNHEY, CDR2 SMNVEV (reference sequence). The CDR3 protein is CASSLFNRGNTEAFF. DNA of the CDR3: TGTGCCAGCAGTTTATTCAACAGGGGGAACACTGAAGCTTTCTTT.

This clonotype has just a few counts. The chain uses TRBV9 and TRBJ1-2; D gene ambiguous. The CDR3 totals 13 residues. Trimming cost V 2 bases and J 2 bases, with 7 bases left between them. Germline V CDR1 and CDR2: SGDLS, YYNGEE. CDR3 residues: CASSVDPNYGYTF. In DNA, the CDR3 is TGTGCCAGCAGCGTCGACCCGAACTATGGCTACACCTTC.

In DNA form, the CDR3 reads TGTGCCAGCAGCGAGGAGGGGAGCTCCTACGAGCAGTACTTC. Translated: CASSEEGSSYEQYF. This chain connects TRBV6-2 or TRBV6-3 to TRBJ2-7; possibly TRBD2 for D (6 bases). CDR3 size: 14 residues. Germline CDR1 MNHEY, CDR2 SVGEGT. V shed 6 bases and J shed 0 bases, with 12 bases lying between them.

V is TRBV24-1 and J is TRBJ2-1, with D tentatively TRBD1 or TRBD2 (5 bases each). Trimming stripped 5 bases from V and 6 bases from J, with 13 bases between. The CDR3 extends over 14 amino acids. Germline-derived CDR1 and CDR2 are KGHDR and SFDVKD. CDR3 sequence (DNA): TGTGCCACCAGTGCCCCCGCAGGGAGCAATGAGCAGTTCTTC. Translation: CATSAPAGSNEQFF.

This clonotype was found many times. V is TRBV5-1 and J is TRBJ1-1; D is unresolved. Trimming shortened V by 1 base and J by 0 bases, and 7 bases separated the two germline ends. From germline, CDR1 is SGHRS and CDR2 YFSETQ. The CDR3 runs 14 residues. In DNA, the CDR3 is TGCGCCAGCAGCTTGTCGGAGTTGAACACTGAAGCTTTCTTT. It is translated as CASSLSELNTEAFF.

This chain connects TRBV13 to TRBJ2-7; D unresolved. Germline lookup yields CDR1 PRHDT and CDR2 FYEKMQ (reference sequence). The V gene lost 5 bases and the J gene lost 3 bases, with 14 bases spanning the gap. The CDR3 runs to 14 residues. The CDR3 bases are TGTGCCAGCAGCAAGAGGACGCCTTACTACGAGCAGTACTTC. It codes for CASSKRTPYYEQYF. Full variable domain (missing parts from reference TRBV13 and TRBJ2-7): AAGVIQSPRHLIKEKRETATLKCYPIPRHDTVYWYQQGPGQDPQFLISFYEKMQSDKGSIPDRFSAQQFSDYHSELNMSSLELGDSALYFCASSKRTPYYEQYFGPGTRLTVT.

This clonotype showed up just a few times. The rearrangement uses TRBV29-1 and TRBJ2-1; no clear D gene. CDR1 is SQVTM and CDR2 is ANQGSEA in the germline V gene. CDR3 length equals 11 residues. V shed 4 bases and J shed 4 bases, with 5 bases lying between them. CDR3 region: CSVVWYNEQFF. DNA of the CDR3: TGCAGCGTTGTATGGTACAATGAGCAGTTCTTC.

This clonotype was seen many times. V is TRBV20-1 and J is TRBJ2-1; D not resolved. CDR3 length equals 15 residues. V was cut by 1 base and J by 3 bases, with 13 bases left in between. Germline-derived CDR1 and CDR2 are DFQATT and SNEGSKA (reference sequence). The CDR3 spells CSARGNRDFYNEQFF. DNA for the CDR3: TGCAGTGCTAGAGGAAACAGAGATTTCTACAATGAGCAGTTCTTC.

This clonotype has ten or more counts. The chain recombines TRBV2 with TRBJ1-1, with no clear D. V lost 1 base, J lost 1 base, and 10 bases lay in between. Germline assignment: CDR1 SNHLY and CDR2 FYNNEI. The CDR3 runs 15 residues. In nucleotides, the CDR3 is TGTGCCAGCAGTGAAGATGGGTCCTGGAACACTGAAGCTTTCTTT. Translation gives CASSEDGSWNTEAFF. Looking up the rest from reference TRBV2 and TRBJ1-1 gives the full variable domain: EPEVTQTPSHQVTQMGQEVILRCVPISNHLYFYWYRQILGQKVEFLVSFYNNEISEKSEIFDDQFSVERPDGSNFTLKIRSTKLEDSAMYFCASSEDGSWNTEAFFGQGTRLTVV.

This clonotype was observed at least ten times. This chain joins TRBV12-3 or TRBV12-4 and TRBJ1-4, with no clear D. V lost 2 bases and J lost 2, with 6 bases in between. This CDR3 is 14 amino acids long. The CDR3 coding sequence is TGTGCCAGCAGTTTAACGGAGACTAATGAAAAACTGTTTTTT. It codes for CASSLTETNEKLFF.

Turning to this clonotype: Being one base from a much bigger clone, this may be a read error. The rearrangement joins TRBV2 to TRBJ1-1, with D hard to call. CDR3 length: 12 amino acids. CDR1 and CDR2 from the germline V gene are SNHLY and FYNNEI. Trimming shortened V by 11 bases and J by 7 bases, and 17 bases separated the two germline ends. The CDR3 reads CAGTVLMLEAFF. The CDR3 DNA follows: TGTGCCGGCACGGTTCTTATGCTTGAAGCTTTCTTT.

This clonotype was recorded at least ten times. This chain uses TRBV7-9 with TRBJ1-1; D remains ambiguous. CDR3 length equals 18 residues. Trimming took off 4 bases at V and 0 bases at J, with 21 bases between the two ends. Germline V lookup: CDR1 SEHNR, CDR2 FQNEAQ (reference sequence). The CDR3 DNA is TGTGCCAGCAGCTCCACATGGCAGGCCCCTTACATGAACACTGAAGCTTTCTTT. Its protein is CASSSTWQAPYMNTEAFF.

This clonotype has only a few counts. The chain carries TRBV2 and TRBJ2-3, with D perhaps matching TRBD2 (5 bases). With 1 base removed from V and 0 bases from J, the gap between germline ends came to 11 bases. The CDR3 covers 16 residues. The germline CDR1 and CDR2 sequences are SNHLY and FYNNEI. The CDR3 reads CASSEVPWTSTDTQYF. The CDR3 DNA reads as TGTGCCAGCAGTGAAGTTCCTTGGACTAGCACAGATACGCAGTATTTT.